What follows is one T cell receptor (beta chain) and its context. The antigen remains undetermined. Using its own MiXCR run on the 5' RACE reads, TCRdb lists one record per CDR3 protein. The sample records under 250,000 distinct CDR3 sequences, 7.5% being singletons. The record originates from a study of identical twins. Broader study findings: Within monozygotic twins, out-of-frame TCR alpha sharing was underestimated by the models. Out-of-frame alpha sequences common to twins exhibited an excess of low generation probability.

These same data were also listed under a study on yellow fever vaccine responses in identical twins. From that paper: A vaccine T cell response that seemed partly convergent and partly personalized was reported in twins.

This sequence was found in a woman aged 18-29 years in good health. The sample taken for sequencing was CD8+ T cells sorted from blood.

CDR3 amino acids: CASSISGRPNEQFF. CDR3 nucleotide sequence: TGTGCCAGTAGTATAAGCGGGAGGCCTAATGAGCAGTTCTTC. This rearrangement joins TRBV19 to TRBJ2-1, with TRBD2 matching 9 bases. CDR1 and CDR2 (germline): LNHDA, SQIVND (reference sequence). The J segment lost 7 bases and the V segment lost 2 bases, leaving 3 bases of the junction unmatched. There are 14 residues in the CDR3.